Following are 26 T cell receptor beta chains from one sample sequenced in a study of early T cells in non-severe SARS-CoV-2 infection. TCRdb re-derived calls from the 5' RACE reads in MiXCR, one entry per CDR3 protein. The sample records tens of thousands of distinct CDR3 sequences, 13% to 15% being singletons. The sample was whole blood. Receptors were obtained from an adult who was a healthcare worker with PCR-confirmed SARS-CoV-2 infection or an uninfected control (not recorded which).

This chain joins TRBV7-9 and TRBJ2-1; D is undetermined. The V and J ends lost 3 bases and 8 bases respectively, with 8 bases between them. The CDR3 sequence is 12 residues long. CDR1 and CDR2 from the germline V gene are SEHNR and FQNEAQ (reference sequence). The CDR3 region is CASSFTGDEQFF. CDR3 sequence (DNA): TGTGCCAGCAGCTTCACCGGCGATGAGCAGTTCTTC.

Regarding this clonotype: One end of the junction is discordant with germline, which a read error may explain. The chain uses TRBV3-1 and TRBJ1-2, with 7 bases fitting TRBD1. CDR1 LGHDT and CDR2 YNNKEL come from the germline V gene (reference sequence). This CDR3 is built from 14 residues. The CDR3 nucleotides read TGTGCCAGCAGCCACGCCTTTTCGGGACAGAATCCTTTCTTC. The encoded protein is CASSHAFSGQNPFF.

The chain employs TRBV12-3 or TRBV12-4 and TRBJ1-2; D possibly corresponds to TRBD1 (6 bases). Trimming left V 5 bases short and J 4 bases short, with 17 bases between. This CDR3 is 15 amino acids long. CDR3 DNA sequence: TGTGCCAGCAGTACTACACCCGGGACAAGCTATGGCTACACCTTC. It translates to CASSTTPGTSYGYTF.

The CDR3 region is CASSVAAGLQETQYF. The CDR3 region has the DNA TGTGCCAGCAGCGTAGCGGCGGGGCTCCAAGAGACCCAGTACTTC. The chain employs TRBV9 and TRBJ2-5; D is possibly TRBD2 (6 bases). The CDR3 spans 15 residues. V was cut by 0 bases and J by 1 base, with 10 bases left in between. In germline, CDR1 is SGDLS, CDR2 YYNGEE. The full variable domain, rest sourced from reference TRBV9 and TRBJ2-5, is DSGVTQTPKHLITATGQRVTLRCSPRSGDLSVYWYQQSLDQGLQFLIQYYNGEERAKGNILERFSAQQFPDLHSELNLSSLELGDSALYFCASSVAAGLQETQYFGPGTRLLVL.

The J gene is TRBJ2-7, the V gene TRBV4-1, with D possibly being TRBD1 (6 bases). The CDR3 has 15 residues. CDR1 and CDR2 from the germline V gene are MGHRA and YSYEKL. The V gene lost 0 bases and the J gene lost 11 bases, with 20 bases spanning the gap. CDR3 sequence (DNA): TGCGCCAGCAGCCAAGATCAGGGTGGACGGGACAAGAAGTACTTC. Its protein is CASSQDQGGRDKKYF.

This chain joins TRBV6-2 or TRBV6-3 and TRBJ2-2; D ambiguous. Germline V gives CDR1 MNHEY, CDR2 SVGEGT. Between the trimmed V and J ends, which lost 4 bases and 4 bases, there was a span of 16 bases. This CDR3 has 16 residues. The CDR3 sequence: CASSSTPLGLTGELFF. The CDR3 DNA reads as TGTGCCAGCAGTTCAACTCCCCTCGGGCTCACCGGGGAGCTGTTTTTT.

In its sample, this clonotype was seen many times. This chain links TRBV11-1 with TRBJ2-3, with D perhaps being TRBD1 or TRBD2 (5 bases each). Germline lookup yields CDR1 SGHAT and CDR2 FQDESV (reference sequence). The CDR3 is 14 amino acids. V lost 4 bases to trimming and J lost 11 bases, with 19 bases between them. The CDR3 region has the DNA TGTGCCAGCAGCTCTTTACGAGGGGTTGTGATGCAGTATTTT. Translating gives CASSSLRGVVMQYF.

The chain employs TRBV4-2 and TRBJ1-5, with 7 positions matching TRBD1. After removal of 5 bases from V and 4 bases from J, the junction contained 8 bases not matched to a gene. The length of the CDR3 is 15 residues. Germline V lookup: CDR1 LGHNA, CDR2 YNFKEQ. The CDR3 spells CASSYLGQTNQPQHF. The CDR3 coding sequence is TGTGCCAGCAGCTACCTGGGACAGACAAATCAGCCCCAGCATTTT.

J is TRBJ1-1 and V is TRBV10-3; D call uncertain. CDR1 and CDR2 (germline): ENHRY, SYGVKD. Trimming stripped 10 bases from V and 0 bases from J, with 6 bases between. This CDR3 comprises 11 residues. CDR3 region: CATALNTEAFF. The CDR3 nucleotides are TGTGCCACAGCACTGAACACTGAAGCTTTCTTT.

This clonotype occurred many times. The J gene is TRBJ2-1, the V gene TRBV2; 12 bases agree with TRBD2. Germline-derived CDR1 and CDR2 are SNHLY and FYNNEI. There are 15 residues in the CDR3. The junction had 10 bases not matched to a gene; V was cut back by 2 bases and J by 14 bases. The CDR3 sequence: CASSEPLAGGHGEFF. The CDR3 nucleotides are TGTGCCAGCAGTGAACCCCTAGCGGGGGGGCACGGGGAGTTCTTC.

The DNA of the CDR3 is TGCAGTGCCAAGACAGGCTTAGATTCTGGAAACACCATATATTTT. This gives the protein CSAKTGLDSGNTIYF. The rearrangement uses TRBV20-1 and TRBJ1-3, with a possible D match to TRBD1 (6 bases). Germline assignment: CDR1 DFQATT and CDR2 SNEGSKA (reference sequence). The length of the CDR3 is 15 residues. V gave up 6 bases and J gave up 1 base, with 16 bases separating them.

This clonotype was seen just once. The chain combines TRBV20-1 with TRBJ2-7; D may match TRBD1 or TRBD2 (6 bases each). The CDR3 has 15 residues. Germline-derived CDR1 and CDR2 are DFQATT and SNEGSKA (reference sequence). V lost 2 bases to trimming and J lost 4 bases, with 18 bases between them. CDR3 protein: CSARSGGGVVYEQYF. The CDR3 nucleotides read TGCAGTGCTAGATCCGGAGGGGGTGTAGTTTACGAGCAGTACTTC.

This chain uses TRBV9 with TRBJ2-2; 8 positions match TRBD1. CDR1 and CDR2 from the germline V gene are SGDLS and YYNGEE. V trimming: 3 bases; J trimming: 4 bases; junction bases outside the gene matches: 5. This CDR3 comprises 15 residues. CDR3 sequence: CASSDQGAGTGELFF. The CDR3 nucleotides read TGTGCCAGCAGCGATCAGGGGGCTGGCACCGGGGAGCTGTTTTTT.

This clonotype has a count of ten or more. The V and J genes are TRBV10-3 and TRBJ2-7; 12 positions agree with TRBD2. CDR1 ENHRY and CDR2 SYGVKD come from the germline V gene. V shed 5 bases, J shed 1 base, and the junction held 9 bases outside the gene matches. CDR3 size: 17 residues. In DNA, the CDR3 is TGTGCCATCAGTCCCAGACTAGCGGGGGCCCGATCCTACGAGCAGTACTTC. Its protein is CAISPRLAGARSYEQYF.

This clonotype was counted only a few times. The V gene is TRBV6-5, the J gene TRBJ1-2, with no clear D. The CDR3 has 16 amino acids. The V end lost 0 bases, the J end lost 2 bases, and 13 bases lay between the germline ends. Germline V gene data show CDR1 as MNHEY and CDR2 as SVGAGI. The CDR3 spells CASSYSYTRSNYGYTF. The DNA for the CDR3 is TGTGCCAGCAGTTACTCTTATACCAGGTCCAACTATGGCTACACCTTC.

The V and J genes are TRBV7-2 and TRBJ1-5; unclear D gene. This CDR3 spans 14 amino acids. With 4 bases removed from V and 4 bases from J, the gap between germline ends came to 11 bases. Germline V gene data show CDR1 as SGHTA and CDR2 as FQGNSA. CDR3 DNA: TGTGCCAGCAGCTCCGGGTCACCTAATCAGCCCCAGCATTTT. Protein: CASSSGSPNQPQHF. The full variable domain, with the rest looked up from reference TRBV7-2 and TRBJ1-5, is GAGVSQSPSNKVTEKGKDVELRCDPISGHTALYWYRQSLGQGLEFLIYFQGNSAPDKSGLPSDRFSAERTGGSVSTLTIQRTQQEDSAVYLCASSSGSPNQPQHFGDGTRLSIL.

This clonotype was recorded many times. The rearrangement joins TRBV28 to TRBJ1-5; 8 bases agree with TRBD1. The length of the CDR3 is 19 residues. V shed 8 bases and J 0 bases; nucleotides not matched to a gene: 18. In germline, CDR1 is MDHEN, CDR2 SYDVKM. The DNA of the CDR3 is TGTGCCAGCCTTCTATCTCTAAGCAGGGGGCAGGGTAGCAATCAGCCCCAGCATTTT. Translation: CASLLSLSRGQGSNQPQHF.

In this sample, this clonotype turned up a few times. The chain carries TRBV13 and TRBJ2-7; TRBD2 is a possible D gene (5 bases). Germline V CDR1 and CDR2: PRHDT, FYEKMQ (reference sequence). Deletions cut 4 bases from V and 4 bases from J, with 14 bases between. The CDR3 is made up of 14 amino acids. The CDR3 here is CASSSPRRRYEQYF. The DNA of the CDR3 is TGTGCCAGCAGCTCGCCGCGTCGGAGGTACGAGCAGTACTTC.

J is TRBJ1-4 and V is TRBV2; D call uncertain. V gave up 8 bases and J gave up 8 bases, with 21 bases separating them. The germline V gene has CDR1 SNHLY and CDR2 FYNNEI. CDR3 length: 15 amino acids. The CDR3 DNA sequence: TGTGCCAGCGGCCAGTGGGTCACAGTGCGGGAAAAACTGTTTTTT. It codes for CASGQWVTVREKLFF.

The chain combines TRBV28 with TRBJ2-3; weak D call: TRBD2 (6 bases). Germline CDR1 MDHEN, CDR2 SYDVKM. CDR3 length: 16 residues. V dropped 7 bases and J dropped 3 bases, with 20 bases sitting between them. For the CDR3, the DNA is TGTGCCAGCACTTCCCTTTCGGGGCTAGCGACAGATACGCAGTATTTT. This sequence encodes CASTSLSGLATDTQYF.

This clonotype was seen a handful of times. The rearrangement uses TRBV2 and TRBJ2-7, with 14 bases matching TRBD2. Germline lookup yields CDR1 SNHLY and CDR2 FYNNEI. V was pared by 7 bases and J by 5 bases, with 10 bases of the junction left unmatched. The CDR3 totals 16 residues. The CDR3 reads CASTHRLAGGPHEQYF. In DNA form, the CDR3 reads TGTGCCAGCACTCACAGACTAGCGGGGGGGCCCCACGAGCAGTACTTC.

The J gene is TRBJ1-1, the V gene TRBV11-2; D is perhaps TRBD1 (6 bases). CDR3 size: 17 residues. Germline assignment: CDR1 SGHAT and CDR2 FQNNGV. Trimming removed 1 base from V and 1 base from J, with 16 bases in between. CDR3 in DNA: TGTGCCAGCAGCTTAGGTTATCTTGGACAGCCGAACACTGAAGCTTTCTTT. This encodes CASSLGYLGQPNTEAFF.

The rearrangement joins TRBV5-5 to TRBJ2-2; no definite D call. V was clipped by 4 bases and J by 3 bases, with 10 bases between them. The CDR3 is made up of 14 amino acids. Germline CDR1 SGHKS, CDR2 YYEKEE (reference sequence). The CDR3 DNA sequence: TGTGCCAGCAGCCCCCGGACGGACACCGGGGAGCTGTTTTTT. As protein: CASSPRTDTGELFF.

CDR3 in DNA: TGCAGTGCTAGAGTACTGGACAGGGAGGAGGTTGGCTATGGCTACACCTTC. Its protein is CSARVLDREEVGYGYTF. The chain employs TRBV20-1 and TRBJ1-2, with 8 bases fitting TRBD1. The CDR3 is 17 residues long. J gave up 4 bases and V 1 base, and 14 bases lay outside the gene matches. The germline gives CDR1 DFQATT, CDR2 SNEGSKA (reference sequence).

This clonotype showed up many times. The chain has TRBV30 and TRBJ2-2; D is unresolved. Trimming removed 3 bases at V and 7 bases at J, with 9 bases between. CDR1 and CDR2 (germline): GTSNPN, SVGIG (reference sequence). There are 12 residues in the CDR3. CDR3 amino acids: CAWSSFGGELFF. In DNA, the CDR3 is TGTGCCTGGAGCTCTTTTGGCGGGGAGCTGTTTTTT.

This clonotype came up a few times. The rearrangement uses TRBV20-1 and TRBJ2-7, with TRBD1 matching over 7 bases. Germline V gene data show CDR1 as DFQATT and CDR2 as SNEGSKA (reference sequence). This CDR3 has 15 residues. V trimming: 0 bases; J trimming: 7 bases; junction bases outside the gene matches: 12. CDR3 protein: CSAREPGQVAEEQYF. Here the CDR3 DNA reads TGCAGTGCTAGAGAACCCGGACAGGTAGCTGAAGAGCAGTACTTC.